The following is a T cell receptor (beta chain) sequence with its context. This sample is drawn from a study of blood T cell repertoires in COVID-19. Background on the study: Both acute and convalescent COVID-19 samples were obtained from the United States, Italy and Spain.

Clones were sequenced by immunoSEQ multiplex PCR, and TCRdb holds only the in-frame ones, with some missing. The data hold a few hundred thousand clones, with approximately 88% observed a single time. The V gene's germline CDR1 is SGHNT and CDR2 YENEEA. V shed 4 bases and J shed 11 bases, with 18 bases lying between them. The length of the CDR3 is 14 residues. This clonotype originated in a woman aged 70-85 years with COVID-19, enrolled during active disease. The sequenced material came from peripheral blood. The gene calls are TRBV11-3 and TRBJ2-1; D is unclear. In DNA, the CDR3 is TGTGCCAGCAGCTCCTCCCCCAGCGTCGAGAAGCAGTTCTTC. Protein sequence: CASSSSPSVEKQFF.